Presented here are 11 T cell receptor beta chains from one specimen sequenced in a study of T cell responses to AZD1222 COVID-19 vaccine. Sequencing was performed with immunoSEQ multiplex PCR; in TCRdb, only in-frame clones are kept and a portion is missing. The sample lists about 150,000 clones, 90% occurring once. The specimen was peripheral blood, collected on day 0 of AZD1222 vaccination. All receptors come from an adult in good health.

The CDR3 region has the DNA TGTGCCAGCAGCCCGGGCCAGGCGACTCTAGCGGGAACGTACGAGCAGTACTTC. Translated: CASSPGQATLAGTYEQYF. V gene TRBV2 combines with J gene TRBJ2-7; 9 positions match TRBD2. From germline, CDR1 is SNHLY and CDR2 FYNNEI. The length of the CDR3 is 18 residues. J gave up 4 bases and V 6 bases, and 19 bases lay outside the gene matches.

The gene calls are TRBV10-3 and TRBJ1-1, with 8 bases matching TRBD1. The germline V gene has CDR1 ENHRY and CDR2 SYGVKD. The CDR3 is made up of 13 amino acids. V shed 4 bases, J shed 8 bases, and the junction held 6 bases outside the gene matches. CDR3 region: CAISGLRDREAFF. The CDR3 DNA reads TGTGCCATCAGTGGGTTGCGGGACAGGGAAGCTTTCTTT.

The chain couples TRBV4-1 to TRBJ2-2; D not certain. CDR3 length: 14 residues. V shed 0 bases and J shed 1 base, with 3 bases lying between them. Germline V gene lookup returns CDR1 MGHRA and CDR2 YSYEKL. CDR3 nucleotide sequence: TGCGCCAGCAGCCAAGAGGAGAACACCGGGGAGCTGTTTTTT. Its protein product is CASSQEENTGELFF.

By share of the sample, this clone is large. The chain links TRBV6-2 or TRBV6-3 to TRBJ2-7; 11 nucleotides line up with TRBD2. Germline V gives CDR1 MNHEY, CDR2 SVGEGT. V was pared by 2 bases and J by 3 bases, with 9 bases of the junction left unmatched. CDR3 size: 17 residues. The CDR3 loop reads CASSYGNLGTSGYEQYF. The CDR3 DNA reads TGTGCCAGCAGTTACGGGAACTTGGGGACTAGCGGCTACGAGCAGTACTTC.

The rearrangement uses TRBV7-9 and TRBJ2-1, with TRBD1 matching 12 bases. Trimming removed 3 bases from V and 7 bases from J; junction bases left unmatched: 10. The V gene's germline CDR1 is SEHNR and CDR2 FQNEAQ (reference sequence). CDR3 size: 17 residues. The DNA for the CDR3 is TGTGCCAGCAGCTTTCCGACGGGACAGGGGGCGAGGAATGAGCAGTTCTTC. Residues: CASSFPTGQGARNEQFF.

The chain recombines TRBV9 with TRBJ1-3, with D maybe TRBD1 (5 bases). Per the germline V gene, CDR1 is SGDLS and CDR2 is YYNGEE. V gave up 0 bases and J gave up 3 bases, with 10 bases separating them. The CDR3 consists of 15 residues. CDR3 loop: CASSVARGDGNTIYF. As DNA, the CDR3 is TGTGCCAGCAGCGTAGCCCGGGGGGATGGAAACACCATATATTTT.

J is TRBJ1-1 and V is TRBV5-8, with TRBD1 as a possible D gene (6 bases). The CDR3 sequence is 14 residues long. The V gene's germline CDR1 is SGHTS and CDR2 YDEGEE. V gave up 5 bases and J gave up 0 bases, with 11 bases separating them. CDR3 bases: TGTGCCAGCAGTTCCGGACAGATGAACACTGAAGCTTTCTTT. Its protein is CASSSGQMNTEAFF. Full variable domain (rest looked up from reference TRBV5-8 and TRBJ1-1): EAGVTQSPTHLIKTRGQQATLRCSPISGHTSVYWYQQALGLGLQFLLWYDEGEERNRGNFPPRFSGRQFPNYSSELNVNALELEDSALYLCASSSGQMNTEAFFGQGTRLTVV.

The gene calls are TRBV6-4 and TRBJ2-3; unclear D gene. The germline V gene encodes CDR1 MRHNA and CDR2 SNTAGT. Trimming shortened V by 4 bases and J by 0 bases, and 8 bases separated the two germline ends. This CDR3 is 14 amino acids long. CDR3 nucleotides: TGTGCCAGCAGTGCGGGCAGTAGCACAGATACGCAGTATTTT. This sequence encodes CASSAGSSTDTQYF.

This chain joins TRBV4-3 and TRBJ2-2; D may be TRBD2 (5 bases). V lost 0 bases and J lost 5, with 16 bases in between. The CDR3 is 17 amino acids. The germline V gene has CDR1 LGHNA and CDR2 YSLEER. CDR3: CASSQEEGPLWTGELFF. DNA of the CDR3: TGCGCCAGCAGCCAAGAAGAGGGCCCCTTGTGGACCGGGGAGCTGTTTTTT.

This sequence joins TRBV12-3 or TRBV12-4 and TRBJ2-1, with D uncertain. V was clipped by 2 bases and J by 4 bases, with 6 bases between them. This CDR3 contains 13 residues. The CDR3 DNA follows: TGTGCCAGCAGTTTAAGCCAGTACAATGAGCAGTTCTTC. Amino acid sequence: CASSLSQYNEQFF.

The sample holds a few counts of this clone. The chain combines TRBV4-3 with TRBJ2-2; 14 bases map to TRBD2. The trim removed 1 base at V and 4 bases at J, leaving 8 bases unmatched. Germline assignment: CDR1 LGHNA and CDR2 YSLEER. The CDR3 has 19 residues. CDR3 coding DNA: TGCGCCAGCAGCCAAGCACTTACGACTAGCGGGAGGGTCACCGGGGAGCTGTTTTTT. It specifies CASSQALTTSGRVTGELFF.